This T cell receptor beta chain was identified in a study of molecular identifiers for immune sequencing clone quantification. Study-wide findings and caveats: Investigators reportedly could detect spiked Jurkat TCR RNA from one cell among one million naive cells. Identical barcode-sharing TCR molecules could lead to underestimated sizes for highly expanded clones. The share of molecules held by clones above 20 RNA copies was over 98% in effector cells and under 1% in naive cells.

One entry per CDR3 protein results from TCRdb running MiXCR on the PCR reads. Of hundreds of thousands of distinct CDR3 sequences in the sample, 25% were seen once. This clonotype was seen ten or more times. As yet, its antigen is unknown. V was pared by 0 bases and J by 0 bases, with 12 bases between. The CDR3 covers 16 residues. The germline V gene encodes CDR1 SGDLS and CDR2 YYNGEE. This TCR was sampled from a human donor in good health. Some libraries in this study had Jurkat cell RNA spiked in. The specimen was naive CD8+ T cells from blood, with Jurkat cell RNA spiked in. Subset: FACS-sorted CD8+CD4-CCR7+CD45RA+ naive T cells. The chain has TRBV9 and TRBJ1-1; maybe TRBD1 (6 bases). This chain's CDR3 is CASSVDSTGLNTEAFF. The DNA of the CDR3 is TGTGCCAGCAGCGTAGATTCAACAGGGCTGAACACTGAAGCTTTCTTT.